This T cell receptor (beta chain) was retrieved from a study of PD-1 blockade in classical Hodgkin lymphoma. The V gene's germline CDR1 is SGHRS and CDR2 YFSETQ. J gave up 4 bases and V 5 bases, and 6 bases lay outside the gene matches. The CDR3 loop spans 15 amino acids. Repertoires were generated with immunoSEQ multiplex PCR, while TCRdb's copy carries only in-frame clones and drops some. The sample yields 85,000 to 90,000 clones, about nine tenths seen once. Worth noting for this clone: Its antigen remains unknown.

Time point defined: cycle 4 day 1 (C4D1), after less than 7 weeks of nivolumab. No patient escaped relapse after autologous stem cell transplantation, and brentuximab vedotin exposure varied. Findings and caveats of the study: Some patients started nivolumab under 1 year after ASCT, and they were excluded. Complete responders entered with baseline diversity on par with newly diagnosed patients, the results showed.

The chain combines TRBV5-1 with TRBJ2-2; 9 nucleotides agree with TRBD2. The sequence derives from a human donor with classical Hodgkin lymphoma. Sequences were derived from peripheral blood mononuclear cells (PBMCs), sampled before the fourth cycle of nivolumab. CDR3 loop: CASRLSGGSTGELFF. The CDR3 nucleotides read TGCGCCAGCAGATTAAGCGGGGGGAGCACCGGGGAGCTGTTTTTT.